This T cell receptor beta chain was captured in a study of PD-L1 blockade in urothelial cancer. Across the whole study: Bladder-origin urothelial cancer in males covered about 90% of the roughly 30 patients. A median of approximately 140,000 T cells was found in the blood samples. Blood analysis took place 3 weeks (second dose) and 6 weeks after treatment start.

Trimming left V 7 bases short and J 0 bases short, with 13 bases between. Germline V gene lookup returns CDR1 SNHLY and CDR2 FYNNEI. The CDR3 sequence is 15 residues long. What went into each PCR as a spike was synthetic TCR analog templates. Assay: immunoSEQ multiplex PCR; the TCRdb copy retains only in-frame clones and omits some. The sample comprises some 53,000 clones, roughly four fifths of which are singletons, and approximately 4.3% rests with the top ten. The time point was: pretreatment peripheral blood. The chain is built from TRBV2 and TRBJ1-3, with D unclear. The origin of this receptor is a man between 65 and 85 years old with urothelial cancer. The sequenced sample was PBMCs, obtained around atezolizumab (anti-PD-L1) treatment. The CDR3 protein is CASKSALHSGNTIYF. The CDR3 bases are TGTGCCAGCAAGTCCGCACTGCACTCTGGAAACACCATATATTTT. Full variable domain (missing parts from reference TRBV2 and TRBJ1-3): EPEVTQTPSHQVTQMGQEVILRCVPISNHLYFYWYRQILGQKVEFLVSFYNNEISEKSEIFDDQFSVERPDGSNFTLKIRSTKLEDSAMYFCASKSALHSGNTIYFGEGSWLTVV.